The source of this T cell receptor (beta chain) is a study of OX40 agonist ivuxolimab in advanced cancers. Study overall: Ivuxolimab, an agonist antibody against OX40 (CD134), was given to patients.

Note on this clone: Its antigen remains unidentified.

The method was immunoSEQ multiplex PCR; TCRdb's version includes in-frame clones alone and lacks a portion of them. The repertoire has about 63,000 clones, about 83% of them found once; the top ten carry less than 0.8%. In germline, CDR1 is WNHNN, CDR2 SYGVQD (reference sequence). Trimming took off 3 bases at V and 5 bases at J, with 11 bases between the two ends. The CDR3 is 14 residues long. Study-level results: At 0.1 to 3.0 mg/kg and by week 6, CD4+ and CD8+ T cells in the blood had expanded clonally. The study did not work out the antigen specificity of the expanded peripheral T cells.

The TCR sequence derives from an adult with an advanced solid tumor such as melanoma, head and neck, liver or kidney cancer. The genes are TRBV10-1 and TRBJ2-1; D is unclear. The sequencing used CD4+ or CD8+ T cells sorted from blood, collected in a trial of the OX40 agonist ivuxolimab. In DNA form, the CDR3 reads TGCGCCAGCAGTGAATTAAGAGGAGACAATGAGCAGTTCTTC. This sequence encodes CASSELRGDNEQFF.